The present T cell receptor beta chain was sequenced within a study of vaccination and CD4 T cells after COVID-19. On this clonotype itself: Antigen unknown.

Treatment meaning: roughly 10-day PBMC culture with coronavirus spike peptide pools or control peptides (ViraFEST assay). The Oncomine TCR Beta short-read assay generated sequence data from the DNA of cultured CD4+ T cells. Using its own MiXCR run on the PCR reads, TCRdb lists one record per CDR3 protein. The sample consists of 20,000 to 25,000 distinct CDR3 sequences, roughly 52% of them appearing once. The sample comprised CD4+ T cells from blood, cultured in vitro. The sequence was obtained from a human donor who had recovered from COVID-19.

The CDR3 reads CASSLQGAGTEAFF. DNA for the CDR3: TGCGCCAGCAGCTTACAGGGGGCCGGGACTGAAGCTTTCTTT. V and J are TRBV5-1 and TRBJ1-1; 9 bases are a match to TRBD1. This CDR3 has 14 amino acids. In germline, CDR1 is SGHRS, CDR2 YFSETQ. Trimming cost V 2 bases and J 5 bases; bases outside gene matches: 4.